These 17 T cell receptor beta chains came from one sample sequenced in a study of blood T cells in healthy people across ages. Combining a sample-barcoded 5' primer with a J-beta primer mix, a second PCR ran for roughly 6 to 11 cycles. From the 5' RACE reads, TCRdb called clonotypes with MiXCR, one entry per CDR3 protein. The data show around 800,000 distinct CDR3 sequences, about 48% seen once. Sequencing was done on a sample of blood. The receptors shown here come from a man at least 80 years old in good health.

The J gene is TRBJ2-5, the V gene TRBV20-1; 10 bases match TRBD2. V lost 0 bases to trimming and J lost 2 bases; unmatched junction nucleotides: 6. Germline lookup yields CDR1 DFQATT and CDR2 SNEGSKA (reference sequence). The CDR3 has 16 amino acids. Written as DNA, the CDR3 is TGCAGTGCTAGAGATTTCGGACTAGCGGCACAAGAGACCCAGTACTTC. Encoded protein: CSARDFGLAAQETQYF.

This sequence joins TRBV20-1 and TRBJ2-1, with no clear D. Between the trimmed V and J ends, which lost 3 bases and 7 bases, there was a span of 10 bases. The germline V gene encodes CDR1 DFQATT and CDR2 SNEGSKA (reference sequence). The CDR3 sequence is 12 residues long. CDR3 sequence (DNA): TGCAGTGCTAGTACTAAGGGTAATGAGCAGTTCTTC. This gives the protein CSASTKGNEQFF.

This clonotype turned up a few times. The chain is built from TRBV29-1 and TRBJ2-3, with 11 positions matching TRBD1. With V trimmed by 6 bases and J by 4 bases, 9 bases remained unmatched. The CDR3 contains 15 residues. In germline, CDR1 is SQVTM, CDR2 ANQGSEA. The CDR3 sequence is CSVLEDRGRSDTQYF. Here the CDR3 DNA reads TGCAGCGTATTAGAGGACAGGGGGCGTTCAGATACGCAGTATTTT.

This clonotype appeared a single time. V gene TRBV29-1 combines with J gene TRBJ1-1, with D uncertain. The CDR3 contains 14 residues. Germline V gives CDR1 SQVTM, CDR2 ANQGSEA. Trimming took off 6 bases at V and 0 bases at J, with 14 bases between the two ends. CDR3 protein: CSVRQAGMNTEAFF. CDR3 DNA: TGCAGCGTCCGCCAAGCGGGGATGAACACTGAAGCTTTCTTT.

This clonotype appeared a single time. The chain couples TRBV28 to TRBJ2-1; TRBD2 agrees at 9 bases. V gave up 7 bases and J gave up 5 bases; unmatched junction bases: 12. The CDR3 is 16 residues long. Per germline, CDR1 MDHEN and CDR2 SYDVKM. CDR3 loop: CASTDPAGGGHNEQFF. CDR3 nucleotide sequence: TGTGCCAGCACCGACCCGGCGGGAGGGGGCCACAATGAGCAGTTCTTC.

The chain joins TRBV10-3 to TRBJ1-2, with D unclear. The CDR3 runs to 13 residues. Per the germline V gene, CDR1 is ENHRY and CDR2 is SYGVKD. The V and J ends lost 6 bases and 4 bases respectively, with 12 bases between them. This CDR3 is CAIRGNGPYGYTF. CDR3 in DNA: TGTGCCATCAGGGGCAACGGCCCCTATGGCTACACCTTC.

This chain joins TRBV27 and TRBJ2-1; D gene unclear. V lost 5 bases to trimming and J lost 7 bases, with 15 bases between them. This CDR3 spans 14 amino acids. Germline CDR1 MNHEY, CDR2 SMNVEV (reference sequence). CDR3 bases: TGTGCCAGCAGTCCCGGTCGAGGACGGAATGAGCAGTTCTTC. It specifies CASSPGRGRNEQFF.

V is TRBV27 and J is TRBJ2-3, with 9 positions matching TRBD2. The germline V gene has CDR1 MNHEY and CDR2 SMNVEV (reference sequence). This CDR3 comprises 13 residues. Trimming removed 8 bases from V and 14 bases from J; junction bases left unmatched: 14. The CDR3 coding sequence is TGTGCCAGCGGGCGGGAGGGCCGGTCATACGCGTATTTT. Its translation is CASGREGRSYAYF.

The rearrangement uses TRBV6-1 and TRBJ2-6; no firm D call. The CDR3 is 12 residues long. Trimming took 3 bases from V and 18 from J, leaving 15 bases between them. Germline V gene lookup returns CDR1 MNHNS and CDR2 SASEGT. The CDR3 coding sequence is TGTGCCAGCAGTGAGGTGTGGGCATCCCGGACTTTC. Protein product: CASSEVWASRTF.

V is TRBV5-5 and J is TRBJ2-7, with D possibly matching TRBD2 (7 bases). The V and J ends lost 3 bases and 3 bases respectively, with 16 bases between them. Germline CDR1 and CDR2: SGHKS and YYEKEE (reference sequence). The length of the CDR3 is 15 residues. CDR3: CASSWLQGGIYEQYF. The CDR3 coding sequence is TGTGCCAGCAGCTGGTTACAGGGAGGGATCTACGAGCAGTACTTC.

The sample holds a few counts of this clonotype. The chain combines TRBV7-9 with TRBJ2-5; 10 bases map to TRBD1. Germline trimming cut 7 bases from V and 4 bases from J; bases unmatched to any gene: 3. The CDR3 extends over 13 amino acids. CDR1 SEHNR and CDR2 FQNEAQ come from the germline V gene (reference sequence). CDR3: CASIGQGGETQYF. The CDR3 DNA reads TGTGCCAGCATCGGACAGGGGGGAGAGACCCAGTACTTC. Full variable domain (outside the CDR3, taken from reference TRBV7-9 and TRBJ2-5): DTGVSQNPRHKITKRGQNVTFRCDPISEHNRLYWYRQTLGQGPEFLTYFQNEAQLEKSRLLSDRFSAERPKGSFSTLEIQRTEQGDSAMYLCASIGQGGETQYFGPGTRLLVL.

The chain has TRBV6-2 or TRBV6-3 and TRBJ1-2, with D unclear. The CDR3 covers 13 residues. With 5 bases removed from V and 2 bases from J, the gap between germline ends came to 9 bases. Germline V gene data show CDR1 as MNHEY and CDR2 as SVGEGT. CDR3 sequence: CASSGEANYGYTF. CDR3 nucleotides: TGTGCCAGCAGTGGGGAGGCCAACTATGGCTACACCTTC.

The chain carries TRBV6-6 and TRBJ2-5; 9 positions match TRBD1. The CDR3 loop spans 16 amino acids. CDR1 MNHNY and CDR2 SVGAGI come from the germline V gene (reference sequence). V lost 5 bases and J lost 6; bases outside the gene matches: 13. The CDR3 spells CASSPRQGDVIKTQYF. CDR3 DNA: TGTGCCAGCAGTCCACGACAGGGGGACGTAATTAAGACCCAGTACTTC.

This clonotype was seen a handful of times. This rearrangement joins TRBV15 to TRBJ2-7; D possibly corresponds to TRBD1 (6 bases). The CDR3 runs 14 residues. Trimming pared 1 base from V and 3 bases from J, leaving 10 bases between. Germline CDR1 LNHNV, CDR2 YYDKDF (reference sequence). For the CDR3, the DNA is TGTGCCACCAGCAGAGGGGGGACAATCTACGAGCAGTACTTC. Its protein product is CATSRGGTIYEQYF.

The chain employs TRBV7-2 and TRBJ2-1, with a weak D call TRBD2 (5 bases). The germline CDR1 and CDR2 sequences are SGHTA and FQGNSA. The CDR3 is made up of 9 amino acids. V was cut by 11 bases and J by 7 bases, with 6 bases left in between. Here the CDR3 DNA reads TGTGCCGGCGGGAATGAGCAGTTCTTC. Translated, it gives CAGGNEQFF.

The chain links TRBV27 to TRBJ2-7, with 13 bases matching TRBD2. CDR1 MNHEY and CDR2 SMNVEV come from the germline V gene (reference sequence). The J segment lost 5 bases and the V segment lost 6 bases, leaving 1 base of the junction unmatched. The CDR3 spans 13 residues. In DNA, the CDR3 is TGTGCCAGCAGACTAGCGGGAGGGAACGAGCAGTACTTC. It codes for CASRLAGGNEQYF.

The V and J genes are TRBV29-1 and TRBJ2-7; TRBD1 agrees at 10 bases. The V and J ends lost 6 bases and 3 bases, in that order; junction bases with no gene match: 11. This CDR3 is 15 amino acids long. Germline CDR1 is SQVTM and CDR2 is ANQGSEA. The CDR3 sequence: CSVIGTGTGVYEQYF. The CDR3 nucleotides are TGCAGCGTAATCGGGACCGGGACAGGGGTCTACGAGCAGTACTTC.